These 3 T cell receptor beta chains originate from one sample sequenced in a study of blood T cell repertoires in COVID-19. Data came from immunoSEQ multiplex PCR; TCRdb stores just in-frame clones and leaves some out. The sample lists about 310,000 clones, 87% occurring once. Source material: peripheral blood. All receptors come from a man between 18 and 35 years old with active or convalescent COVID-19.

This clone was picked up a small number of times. Here the CDR3 DNA reads TGTGCCAGCAGCTCACCGGGACAGCACCCTTATGGCTACACCTTC. Translated: CASSSPGQHPYGYTF. V usage is TRBV7-9 and J usage is TRBJ1-2; 7 bases map to TRBD1. Trimming at V came to 4 bases and at J to 5 bases, leaving 10 bases not matched to a gene. The CDR3 has 15 residues. The germline gives CDR1 SEHNR, CDR2 FQNEAQ (reference sequence).

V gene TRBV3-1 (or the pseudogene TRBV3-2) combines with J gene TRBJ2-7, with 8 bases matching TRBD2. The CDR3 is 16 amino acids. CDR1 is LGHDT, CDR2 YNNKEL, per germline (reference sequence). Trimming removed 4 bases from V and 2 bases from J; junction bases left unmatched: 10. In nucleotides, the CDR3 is TGTGCCAGCAGCCCATTGGGGACTAGTCTTCCCTACGAGCAGTACTTC. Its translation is CASSPLGTSLPYEQYF.

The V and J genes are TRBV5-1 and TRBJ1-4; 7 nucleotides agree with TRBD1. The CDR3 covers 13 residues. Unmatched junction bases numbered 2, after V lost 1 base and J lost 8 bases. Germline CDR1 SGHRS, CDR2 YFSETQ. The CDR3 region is CASSLQGEEKLFF. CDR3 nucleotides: TGCGCCAGCAGCTTGCAGGGGGAGGAAAAACTGTTTTTT.